This TCR beta chain was observed in a study of blood T cell repertoires in COVID-19. Study-wide background: From T cells, B-cell-depleted T cells, or PBMCs came the material, which was cDNA or gDNA.

This clone was counted a single time. Germline V gene data show CDR1 as KGHSH and CDR2 as LQKENI. The CDR3 is 14 residues long. The V and J ends lost 4 bases and 6 bases, in that order; junction bases with no gene match: 3. The authors' processing: The assay estimated nucleated cells by amplifying reference gene primers. Data came from immunoSEQ multiplex PCR; TCRdb stores just in-frame clones and leaves some out. V and J calls and clone size are given by that table; D and trimming were obtained from the DNA. This table holds fewer than 200,000 clones, roughly 80% found once. This chain uses TRBV18 with TRBJ1-1; 12 positions agree with TRBD1. The sequencing input was peripheral blood. The clonotype originates from a human donor in a cohort sampled during active COVID-19. In DNA form, the CDR3 reads TGTGCCAGCTCACTGGGACAGGGGGCGGCTGAAGCTTTCTTT. This translates into CASSLGQGAAEAFF.